Shown below are 20 T cell receptor beta chains from a single sample sequenced in a study of T cell responses to AZD1222 COVID-19 vaccine. This table comes from immunoSEQ multiplex PCR, and its TCRdb copy is limited to in-frame clones, with some not included. The repertoire holds 100,000 or so clones, with about 93% as singletons. The source material was peripheral blood, sampled 28 days after the second AZD1222 dose. Receptor source: an adult who received the AZD1222 COVID-19 vaccine.

The chain has TRBV5-1 and TRBJ2-1, with D perhaps being TRBD1 or TRBD2 (5 bases each). Germline V gene lookup returns CDR1 SGHRS and CDR2 YFSETQ. The CDR3 is made up of 16 amino acids. V lost 0 bases to trimming and J lost 2 bases, with 12 bases between them. In DNA, the CDR3 is TGCGCCAGCAGCTTGGGTGCTGGGGGAGCCTACAATGAGCAGTTCTTC. Encoded protein: CASSLGAGGAYNEQFF.

The V call is TRBV5-6, the J call TRBJ2-2, with a tentative D call TRBD2 (7 bases). The germline CDR1 and CDR2 sequences are SGHDT and YYEEEE. V lost 1 base and J lost 7, with 14 bases in between. CDR3 length: 15 amino acids. In DNA form, the CDR3 reads TGTGCCAGCAGCTTGACCGGGGGGCAGGGCGGGGAGCTGTTTTTT. Residues: CASSLTGGQGGELFF.

This chain links TRBV7-9 with TRBJ2-2; 9 nucleotides agree with TRBD1. Germline assignment: CDR1 SEHNR and CDR2 FQNEAQ (reference sequence). This CDR3 spans 16 amino acids. The V segment lost 5 bases and the J segment 4 bases; nucleotides outside the gene matches: 8. The CDR3 here is CASSAGTGKGTGELFF. The CDR3 DNA follows: TGTGCCAGCAGCGCCGGGACAGGGAAGGGCACCGGGGAGCTGTTTTTT.

The J gene is TRBJ1-2, the V gene TRBV6-2 or TRBV6-3; D perhaps matches TRBD1 (5 bases). Germline assignment: CDR1 MNHEY and CDR2 SVGEGT. This CDR3 spans 12 amino acids. The V and J ends lost 5 bases and 5 bases respectively, with 9 bases between them. The CDR3 spells CASSDSRYGYTF. CDR3 nucleotides: TGTGCCAGCAGTGACAGTCGTTATGGCTACACCTTC.

The chain joins TRBV4-1 to TRBJ1-4; 9 nucleotides match TRBD1. This CDR3 is built from 14 residues. Germline assignment: CDR1 MGHRA and CDR2 YSYEKL. With V trimmed by 0 bases and J by 10 bases, 3 bases remained unmatched. The CDR3 loop is CASSQENRGRKLFF. The CDR3 DNA sequence: TGCGCCAGCAGCCAAGAGAACAGGGGGCGAAAACTGTTTTTT.

The chain joins TRBV9 to TRBJ1-3, with 8 bases aligning to TRBD1. Losses at the gene ends were 0 bases for V and 4 bases for J; bases not matched to a gene: 9. The germline V gene encodes CDR1 SGDLS and CDR2 YYNGEE. The CDR3 sequence is 17 residues long. The CDR3, as DNA: TGTGCCAGCAGCGTAGCCGCCGCAGGGGGCCAAGGAAACACCATATATTTT. This translates into CASSVAAAGGQGNTIYF.

Only one count was recorded for this clone. The rearrangement links TRBV6-2 or TRBV6-3 to TRBJ1-2, with no clear D. The CDR3 loop spans 14 amino acids. Trimming cost V 2 bases and J 2 bases, with 9 bases left between them. Looked up from germline, CDR1 is MNHEY and CDR2 is SVGEGT. Written as DNA, the CDR3 is TGTGCCAGCAGTTACCCAACACAGAACTATGGCTACACCTTC. Translated: CASSYPTQNYGYTF.

The rearrangement joins TRBV7-9 to TRBJ2-1; the D gene is possibly TRBD2 (5 bases). The ends were cut back, 4 bases at V and 10 bases at J, with 8 bases in the middle. This CDR3 is built from 11 residues. The germline V gene encodes CDR1 SEHNR and CDR2 FQNEAQ (reference sequence). CDR3 DNA: TGTGCCAGCAGCTATAGCGACGAGCAGTTCTTC. It is translated as CASSYSDEQFF.

The chain recombines TRBV5-1 with TRBJ1-1; a weak D match, TRBD1 (6 bases). Germline loops: CDR1 SGHRS, CDR2 YFSETQ. The V and J ends lost 4 bases and 4 bases respectively, with 14 bases between them. CDR3 size: 14 residues. CDR3 bases: TGCGCCAGCAGCATTAAGGGGGGGAGCACTGAAGCTTTCTTT. It translates to CASSIKGGSTEAFF.

The CDR3 DNA reads as TGTGCCAGCAGTCTTTTCCTTCAGGGTAATTCACCCCTCCACTTT. It encodes CASSLFLQGNSPLHF. This rearrangement joins TRBV27 to TRBJ1-6; possibly TRBD1 for D (5 bases). Trimming took off 5 bases at V and 6 bases at J, with 14 bases between the two ends. Germline V gene sequence: CDR1 MNHEY, CDR2 SMNVEV (reference sequence). The CDR3 is 15 amino acids.

The rearrangement joins TRBV6-1 to TRBJ1-3, with D uncertain. From germline, CDR1 is MNHNS and CDR2 SASEGT. The CDR3 is 14 residues long. Trimming removed 1 base from V and 1 base from J, with 5 bases in between. CDR3 protein: CASSEGPSGNTIYF. The CDR3 nucleotides read TGTGCCAGCAGTGAAGGGCCATCTGGAAACACCATATATTTT.

The chain uses TRBV5-4 and TRBJ1-2; D may be TRBD1 (5 bases). V shed 5 bases and J shed 4 bases, with 21 bases lying between them. The CDR3 extends over 16 amino acids. The germline CDR1 and CDR2 sequences are SGHNT and YYREEE (reference sequence). CDR3 nucleotides: TGTGCCAGCAGGAGGGGTCCTCCGACCGGAGGCTATGGCTACACCTTC. Translation: CASRRGPPTGGYGYTF.

The chain links TRBV27 to TRBJ2-5; D possibly corresponds to TRBD1 (5 bases). V lost 0 bases and J lost 4, with 12 bases in between. Per germline, CDR1 MNHEY and CDR2 SMNVEV (reference sequence). CDR3 size: 15 residues. CDR3 sequence reads: CASSLSATVLETQYF. CDR3 sequence (DNA): TGTGCCAGCAGTTTATCCGCGACAGTACTAGAGACCCAGTACTTC.

A remark on this clone: At one boundary the junction diverges from the germline segment, which might be a read error. This chain joins TRBV5-6 and TRBJ1-1, with 7 bases aligning to TRBD1. The CDR3 sequence is 12 residues long. Germline values: CDR1 SGHDT, CDR2 YYEEEE. The CDR3 sequence: CASRLGQKKAFF. Written as DNA, the CDR3 is TGTGCCAGCAGGTTGGGACAGAAAAAAGCTTTCTTT.

The chain carries TRBV7-8 and TRBJ2-3; 10 bases fit TRBD2. J was trimmed by 1 base and V by 3 bases; bases with no gene match: 4. This CDR3 contains 16 residues. The germline gives CDR1 SGHVS, CDR2 FQNEAQ. The CDR3 region has the DNA TGTGCCAGCAGCTTTCCTAGCGGGGGTGGCACAGATACGCAGTATTTT. It codes for CASSFPSGGGTDTQYF.

The genes are TRBV10-3 and TRBJ2-7; no definite D call. From germline, CDR1 is ENHRY and CDR2 SYGVKD. Trimming stripped 0 bases from V and 6 bases from J, with 3 bases between. This CDR3 contains 11 residues. This CDR3 is CAISESAEQYF. The CDR3 coding sequence is TGTGCCATCAGTGAGTCGGCCGAGCAGTACTTC.

This clone was recorded a few times. The rearrangement uses TRBV7-9 and TRBJ1-2; D call uncertain. Per the germline V gene, CDR1 is SEHNR and CDR2 is FQNEAQ (reference sequence). V gave up 4 bases and J gave up 4 bases, with 10 bases separating them. This CDR3 spans 13 amino acids. CDR3 amino acids: CASSYTTSYGYTF. CDR3 nucleotide sequence: TGTGCCAGCAGCTATACGACTTCCTATGGCTACACCTTC.

The chain carries TRBV5-1 and TRBJ2-3, with 8 bases aligning to TRBD2. CDR1 and CDR2 (germline): SGHRS, YFSETQ. The CDR3 runs 16 residues. V shed 0 bases and J 2 bases; nucleotides not matched to a gene: 5. The CDR3 sequence: CASSLDAGGSTDTQYF. CDR3 nucleotide sequence: TGCGCCAGCAGCTTGGATGCGGGGGGTTCCACAGATACGCAGTATTTT.

The gene calls are TRBV19 and TRBJ1-5, with D unresolved. The CDR3 totals 14 residues. V was trimmed by 4 bases and J by 5 bases, leaving 12 bases between them. Germline loops: CDR1 LNHDA, CDR2 SQIVND (reference sequence). CDR3 residues: CASSNKRSYQPQHF. For the CDR3, the DNA is TGTGCCAGTAGTAATAAAAGAAGTTATCAGCCCCAGCATTTT.

The chain carries TRBV5-4 and TRBJ2-5; a possible D gene is TRBD2 (5 bases). The CDR3 is 14 amino acids. Per germline, CDR1 SGHNT and CDR2 YYREEE (reference sequence). Trimming removed 1 base from V and 4 bases from J, with 11 bases in between. The CDR3 DNA follows: TGTGCCAGCAGCTTGATAGGGAGCGGAGAGACCCAGTACTTC. Translation gives CASSLIGSGETQYF.